Below are 11 T cell receptor beta chains sequenced from a single sample in a study of blood T cell repertoires in COVID-19. Assay used: immunoSEQ multiplex PCR; TCRdb lists only in-frame clones, some missing. The sample holds 200,000 or so clones, roughly four fifths seen once. Material: peripheral blood. Receptors originate from a woman under 40 who had recovered from COVID-19.

The CDR3 DNA sequence: TGTGCCAGCAGCTTAGCAGACGGGTCCAGCGGACACGAGCAGTACTTC. Protein sequence: CASSLADGSSGHEQYF. V is TRBV7-6 and J is TRBJ2-7; D possibly corresponds to TRBD2 (5 bases). The CDR3 is 16 residues long. V lost 0 bases and J 5 bases, leaving 17 bases between the germline ends. CDR1 and CDR2 from the germline V gene are SGHVS and FNYEAQ.

This chain connects TRBV4-1 to TRBJ2-3, with TRBD2 matching over 13 bases. Trimming took 4 bases from V and 6 from J; bases not matched to a gene: 13. Looked up from germline, CDR1 is MGHRA and CDR2 is YSYEKL. This CDR3 is 18 amino acids long. CDR3 sequence reads: CASSLGLAGVRGWDTQYF. The CDR3 DNA sequence: TGCGCCAGCAGCCTCGGACTAGCGGGAGTAAGGGGTTGGGATACGCAGTATTTT.

The chain joins TRBV6-6 to TRBJ2-3; no reliable D call. This CDR3 is 13 amino acids long. V lost 6 bases and J 5 bases, leaving 12 bases between the germline ends. Germline V gives CDR1 MNHNY, CDR2 SVGAGI (reference sequence). CDR3 DNA sequence: TGTGCCAGCAGCTCCACGACTCTAGATACGCAGTATTTT. Its translation is CASSSTTLDTQYF.

V usage is TRBV5-1 and J usage is TRBJ1-5; D ambiguous. The CDR3 covers 17 residues. Trimming removed 0 bases from V and 0 bases from J, with 13 bases in between. Germline V gene data show CDR1 as SGHRS and CDR2 as YFSETQ. This CDR3 reads CASSLGAGSYSNQPQHF. CDR3 DNA: TGCGCCAGCAGCTTGGGGGCAGGCTCATATAGCAATCAGCCCCAGCATTTT. Combining the CDR3 with reference TRBV5-1 and TRBJ1-5 gives the whole variable domain KAGVTQTPRYLIKTRGQQVTLSCSPISGHRSVSWYQQTPGQGLQFLFEYFSETQRNKGNFPGRFSGRQFSNSRSEMNVSTLELGDSALYLCASSLGAGSYSNQPQHFGDGTRLSIL.

The count of this clone is one. V gene TRBV5-1 combines with J gene TRBJ2-1; 7 nucleotides line up with TRBD1. Germline CDR1 SGHRS, CDR2 YFSETQ. The CDR3 has 14 residues. Trimming removed 4 bases from V and 7 bases from J; junction bases left unmatched: 8. The CDR3 DNA is TGCGCCAGCAGCGTGGGACAGCTAGGGAATGAGCAGTTCTTC. The encoded protein is CASSVGQLGNEQFF.

The chain recombines TRBV30 with TRBJ2-3; possible D gene TRBD2, 5 bases. Trimming cost V 1 base and J 0 bases, with 11 bases left between them. The CDR3 length is 15 residues. Germline V gene lookup returns CDR1 GTSNPN and CDR2 SVGIG (reference sequence). This chain's CDR3 is CAWSDASGSTDTQYF. CDR3 DNA sequence: TGTGCCTGGAGTGATGCCAGCGGAAGCACAGATACGCAGTATTTT.

The V and J genes are TRBV10-2 and TRBJ2-3; weak D call: TRBD2 (6 bases). Germline assignment: CDR1 WSHSY and CDR2 SAAADI. Trimming left V 2 bases short and J 4 bases short, with 19 bases between. CDR3 length: 17 residues. The CDR3 region is CASSERRGLAPPDTQYF. The CDR3 DNA reads TGCGCCAGCAGTGAGAGGAGGGGACTGGCCCCGCCAGATACGCAGTATTTT.

CDR3 loop: CASSHNRGPYEQYF. For the CDR3, the DNA is TGTGCCAGCAGCCACAACAGGGGTCCCTACGAGCAGTACTTC. The rearrangement links TRBV7-3 to TRBJ2-7; TRBD1 matches 7 bases. There are 14 residues in the CDR3. CDR1 is SGHTA, CDR2 FQGTGA, per germline. J gave up 2 bases and V 5 bases, and 6 bases lay outside the gene matches.

V is TRBV7-2 and J is TRBJ2-3; the D gene is possibly TRBD2 (5 bases). The V gene lost 3 bases and the J gene lost 5 bases, with 15 bases spanning the gap. This CDR3 has 15 amino acids. CDR1 and CDR2 (germline): SGHTA, FQGNSA. In DNA, the CDR3 is TGTGCCAGCAGCTTCTTACCCCGAGGGCAAGATACGCAGTATTTT. The encoded protein is CASSFLPRGQDTQYF.

This clone has a single count. The CDR3 DNA reads as TGTGCCAGCAGTTTATCGACCCCAGAACCTAACAGGGGGCTGAACACCATATATTTT. Amino acids: CASSLSTPEPNRGLNTIYF. The rearrangement uses TRBV27 and TRBJ1-3; 9 nucleotides match TRBD1. Germline trimming cut 0 bases from V and 7 bases from J; bases unmatched to any gene: 16. Per the germline V gene, CDR1 is MNHEY and CDR2 is SMNVEV (reference sequence). This CDR3 spans 19 amino acids.

About this clone itself: This sample includes further DNA sequences coding for the same CDR3. The rearrangement links TRBV6-5 to TRBJ2-3; the D is unclear. The CDR3 sequence is 11 residues long. Germline-derived CDR1 and CDR2 are MNHEY and SVGAGI. V dropped 6 bases and J dropped 5 bases, with 6 bases sitting between them. The DNA for the CDR3 is TGTGCCAGCAGCCCAGGAGATACGCAGTATTTT. Translating it yields CASSPGDTQYF.